This T cell receptor (beta chain) comes out of a study of T cell changes during pregnancy in multiple sclerosis. This CDR3 comprises 13 residues. Per germline, CDR1 MDHEN and CDR2 SYDVKM. The V segment lost 4 bases and the J segment 5 bases; nucleotides outside the gene matches: 3. Measured with immunoSEQ multiplex PCR; TCRdb has only the in-frame clones, and not every one. The top ten clones hold about 0.65% of a sample with some 44,000 clones, around nine tenths of them seen once. The input for sequencing was CD4+ T cells from peripheral blood mononuclear cells, taken before pregnancy. The receptor's source is a female donor with multiple sclerosis, enrolled in a pregnancy study. This chain connects TRBV28 to TRBJ2-5, with 8 positions matching TRBD2. The CDR3 bases are TGTGCCAGCAGTTGGACTAGCTGGGAGACCCAGTACTTC. Translating it yields CASSWTSWETQYF.